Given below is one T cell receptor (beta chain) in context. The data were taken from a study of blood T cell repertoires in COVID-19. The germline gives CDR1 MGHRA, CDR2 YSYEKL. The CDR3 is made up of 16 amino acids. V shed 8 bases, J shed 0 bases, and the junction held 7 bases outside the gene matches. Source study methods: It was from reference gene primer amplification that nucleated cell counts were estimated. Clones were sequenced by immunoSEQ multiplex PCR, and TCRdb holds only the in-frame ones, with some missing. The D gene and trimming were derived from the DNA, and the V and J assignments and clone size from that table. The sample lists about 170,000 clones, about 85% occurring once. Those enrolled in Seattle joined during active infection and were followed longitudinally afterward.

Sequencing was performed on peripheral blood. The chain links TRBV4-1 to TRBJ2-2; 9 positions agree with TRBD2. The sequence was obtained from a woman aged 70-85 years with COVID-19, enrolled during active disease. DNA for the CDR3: TGCGCCAGCCGCCTAGCGGGGCCCACGAACACCGGGGAGCTGTTTTTT. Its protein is CASRLAGPTNTGELFF.